Below, 29 T cell receptor beta chains from the same sample are listed, as sequenced in a study of beta chain features in type 1 diabetes. Sequencing targeted expressed TCRB transcripts, as all isolated RNA had been reverse transcribed. Some clones are missing from TCRdb's copy, which holds only in-frame ones; the method was immunoSEQ multiplex PCR. The sample holds under 800,000 clones, around 16% seen once. What was sequenced was naive CD4+ T cells from blood. Source of these receptors: a man aged 18 to 30 in good health.

The CDR3 DNA reads TGTGCCAGCAGCTCTAGCGGGGGGGCATGGGAGACCCAGTACTTC. It translates to CASSSSGGAWETQYF. The rearrangement links TRBV7-2 to TRBJ2-5; TRBD2 aligns across 12 bases. Germline V gene lookup returns CDR1 SGHTA and CDR2 FQGNSA. The CDR3 contains 15 residues. After removal of 4 bases from V and 5 bases from J, the junction contained 5 bases not matched to a gene. Filled out from reference TRBV7-2 and TRBJ2-5, the complete variable domain reads GAGVSQSPSNKVTEKGKDVELRCDPISGHTALYWYRQSLGQGLEFLIYFQGNSAPDKSGLPSDRFSAERTGGSVSTLTIQRTQQEDSAVYLCASSSSGGAWETQYFGPGTRLLVL.

This clone was observed a handful of times. This rearrangement joins TRBV5-4 to TRBJ1-1; 7 bases line up with TRBD1. V lost 2 bases and J lost 2; bases outside the gene matches: 9. The CDR3 extends over 16 amino acids. The germline CDR1 and CDR2 sequences are SGHNT and YYREEE (reference sequence). CDR3 in amino acids: CASSLGRGNRNTEAFF. CDR3 nucleotide sequence: TGTGCCAGCAGCTTAGGCAGGGGGAATCGCAACACTGAAGCTTTCTTT. Supplemented by reference TRBV5-4 and TRBJ1-1, the full variable domain reads ETGVTQSPTHLIKTRGQQVTLRCSSQSGHNTVSWYQQALGQGPQFIFQYYREEENGRGNFPPRFSGLQFPNYSSELNVNALELDDSALYLCASSLGRGNRNTEAFFGQGTRLTVV.

There are a few counts of this clone. This chain connects TRBV27 to TRBJ2-7; TRBD1 matches at 8 bases. Germline V gives CDR1 MNHEY, CDR2 SMNVEV (reference sequence). The CDR3 sequence is 16 residues long. V dropped 5 bases and J dropped 0; count of bases not matched to a gene: 9. The DNA of the CDR3 is TGTGCCAGCAGTCAACGGACAGGGAGAATCTCCTACGAGCAGTACTTC. This gives the protein CASSQRTGRISYEQYF.

This chain joins TRBV5-1 and TRBJ1-2, with D perhaps TRBD1 (6 bases). This CDR3 comprises 16 residues. The V and J ends lost 0 bases and 7 bases respectively, with 19 bases between them. Germline CDR1 reads SGHRS; CDR2 reads YFSETQ. CDR3 bases: TGCGCCAGCAGCTTGGGGCCTACAGGGCCTTTTGGTGGCTACACCTTC. Translated: CASSLGPTGPFGGYTF.

The rearrangement links TRBV4-3 to TRBJ1-3; 8 nucleotides align to TRBD1. CDR1 and CDR2 (germline): LGHNA, YSLEER. The CDR3 contains 17 residues. V was pared by 0 bases and J by 0 bases, with 4 bases of the junction left unmatched. CDR3 DNA: TGCGCCAGCAGCCAAGACAGGGGGCTCTTCTCTGGAAACACCATATATTTT. The encoded protein is CASSQDRGLFSGNTIYF.

There are a few counts of this clone. This chain connects TRBV13 to TRBJ2-7; D remains unclear. The germline gives CDR1 PRHDT, CDR2 FYEKMQ (reference sequence). Trimming stripped 4 bases from V and 0 bases from J, with 13 bases between. The CDR3 has 15 amino acids. DNA of the CDR3: TGTGCCAGCAGCTCCTCCTCCACGCGCTCCTACGAGCAGTACTTC. Encoded protein: CASSSSSTRSYEQYF.

The sample holds a few counts of this clone. The CDR3 DNA sequence: TGTGCCAGCAGCTTATGGATCTACGAGCAGTACTTC. This encodes CASSLWIYEQYF. The rearrangement uses TRBV7-2 and TRBJ2-7; no reliable D call. Germline loops: CDR1 SGHTA, CDR2 FQGNSA. Trimming took off 2 bases at V and 3 bases at J, with 5 bases between the two ends. The CDR3 covers 12 residues.

The chain has TRBV2 and TRBJ2-7; 9 positions match TRBD1. After removal of 5 bases from V and 2 bases from J, the junction contained 7 bases not matched to a gene. CDR3 length: 15 residues. Germline CDR1 reads SNHLY; CDR2 reads FYNNEI. The CDR3 sequence is CASSITGTGTYEQYF. Here the CDR3 DNA reads TGTGCCAGCAGTATTACCGGGACAGGGACCTACGAGCAGTACTTC.

In its sample, this clone was seen a few times. The gene calls are TRBV6-5 and TRBJ1-2; no reliable D call. Trimming took 0 bases from V and 4 from J, leaving 15 bases between them. CDR1 and CDR2 (germline): MNHEY, SVGAGI. The CDR3 is 16 residues long. The CDR3 region has the DNA TGTGCCAGCAGTTACTCCGCGCTCGGAAACGGCTATGGCTACACCTTC. Residues: CASSYSALGNGYGYTF.

This clone showed up just a few times. The J gene is TRBJ2-5, the V gene TRBV19; D remains ambiguous. Trimming stripped 5 bases from V and 4 bases from J, with 20 bases between. Germline V gives CDR1 LNHDA, CDR2 SQIVND (reference sequence). The CDR3 length is 16 residues. CDR3 DNA: TGTGCCAGTAGTTTCCTTGGACGGAGAACCCCAGAGACCCAGTACTTC. Protein: CASSFLGRRTPETQYF.

This clone appeared a few times. V gene TRBV11-1 combines with J gene TRBJ1-2; 11 nucleotides match TRBD1. In germline, CDR1 is SGHAT, CDR2 FQDESV (reference sequence). The CDR3 spans 15 residues. V shed 5 bases, J shed 3 bases, and the junction held 5 bases outside the gene matches. Here the CDR3 reads CASSPGQGAYYGYTF. As DNA, the CDR3 is TGTGCCAGCAGCCCCGGACAGGGGGCCTACTATGGCTACACCTTC.

The V call is TRBV9, the J call TRBJ1-1, with D maybe TRBD1 (5 bases). Germline V gene sequence: CDR1 SGDLS, CDR2 YYNGEE. This CDR3 has 16 amino acids. Trimming removed 3 bases at V and 7 bases at J, with 22 bases between. DNA for the CDR3: TGTGCCAGCAGCGCTAAAACTACAGGCGAACGTCTTGAAGCTTTCTTT. Translation: CASSAKTTGERLEAFF. Drawing the rest from reference TRBV9 and TRBJ1-1, the complete variable domain is DSGVTQTPKHLITATGQRVTLRCSPRSGDLSVYWYQQSLDQGLQFLIQYYNGEERAKGNILERFSAQQFPDLHSELNLSSLELGDSALYFCASSAKTTGERLEAFFGQGTRLTVV.

This chain joins TRBV11-2 and TRBJ2-5, with D unresolved. V was pared by 0 bases and J by 7 bases, with 12 bases between. The CDR3 runs to 14 residues. CDR1 and CDR2 from the germline V gene are SGHAT and FQNNGV. The CDR3 region has the DNA TGTGCCAGCAGCTTAGACCATACTCCCGGGACCCAGTACTTC. It codes for CASSLDHTPGTQYF.

The V call is TRBV4-1, the J call TRBJ2-1; the match to TRBD1 covers 7 bases. The germline CDR1 and CDR2 sequences are MGHRA and YSYEKL. CDR3 length equals 15 residues. With 3 bases clipped from V and 6 bases from J, the junction kept 8 bases outside the gene matches. CDR3 coding DNA: TGCGCCAGCAGCCAGTCTATTACAGGGGTCAATGAGCAGTTCTTC. Protein sequence: CASSQSITGVNEQFF.

This clone was recorded a few times. The genes are TRBV7-2 and TRBJ1-4; D gene ambiguous. This CDR3 region has 15 residues. CDR1 and CDR2 from the germline V gene are SGHTA and FQGNSA. V was trimmed by 0 bases and J by 3 bases, leaving 8 bases between them. The CDR3 nucleotides read TGTGCCAGCAGCTTAGCTCCTAGAGCTAATGAAAAACTGTTTTTT. This codes for CASSLAPRANEKLFF.

The chain employs TRBV9 and TRBJ2-2; 9 positions match TRBD1. The germline V gene has CDR1 SGDLS and CDR2 YYNGEE. The CDR3 covers 16 residues. The junction had 11 bases not matched to a gene; V was cut back by 5 bases and J by 6 bases. CDR3 in DNA: TGTGCCAGCAGGAGGGAACAGGGGGCATTTGCCGGGGAGCTGTTTTTT. This encodes CASRREQGAFAGELFF.

The chain recombines TRBV7-2 with TRBJ2-7; 12 positions match TRBD1. Germline V gene lookup returns CDR1 SGHTA and CDR2 FQGNSA. Trimming took 5 bases from V and 7 from J; bases not matched to a gene: 12. The CDR3 runs to 16 residues. The CDR3 reads CASSPGPGQGAWEQYF. In DNA form, the CDR3 reads TGTGCCAGCAGCCCGGGTCCGGGACAGGGGGCGTGGGAGCAGTACTTC.

This clone was picked up a small number of times. The genes are TRBV28 and TRBJ1-1; weak D call: TRBD1 (6 bases). This CDR3 is 13 amino acids long. Germline V gene data show CDR1 as MDHEN and CDR2 as SYDVKM. With 8 bases removed from V and 1 base from J, the gap between germline ends came to 11 bases. Here the CDR3 reads CASDRLRNTEAFF. DNA of the CDR3: TGTGCCAGCGACAGGTTGAGGAACACTGAAGCTTTCTTT.

This clone was detected a few times. This sequence joins TRBV7-3 and TRBJ1-2, with 7 positions matching TRBD1. The V and J ends lost 1 base and 2 bases, in that order; junction bases with no gene match: 4. CDR3 size: 15 residues. Germline CDR1 and CDR2: SGHTA and FQGTGA. CDR3 DNA: TGTGCCAGCAGCTTAATGGGACAGAACAACTATGGCTACACCTTC. Amino acid sequence: CASSLMGQNNYGYTF.

This clone was observed a few times. The chain employs TRBV7-9 and TRBJ2-7; TRBD2 agrees at 14 bases. After removal of 3 bases from V and 0 bases from J, the junction contained 4 bases not matched to a gene. The CDR3 consists of 17 residues. Germline V gene data show CDR1 as SEHNR and CDR2 as FQNEAQ (reference sequence). CDR3 residues: CASSLGLAGVSSYEQYF. The CDR3 DNA is TGTGCCAGCAGCTTGGGACTAGCGGGAGTCAGCTCCTACGAGCAGTACTTC.

This clone was recorded a few times. The chain links TRBV28 to TRBJ1-1; 9 nucleotides agree with TRBD1. The CDR3 covers 14 residues. V lost 6 bases, J lost 0 bases, and 2 bases stayed unmatched. The V gene's germline CDR1 is MDHEN and CDR2 SYDVKM. The CDR3 bases are TGTGCCAGCAGGGACAGGGGATTGAACACTGAAGCTTTCTTT. Residues: CASRDRGLNTEAFF.

This rearrangement joins TRBV7-2 to TRBJ2-2; no clear D. Germline V gene sequence: CDR1 SGHTA, CDR2 FQGNSA. V gave up 3 bases and J gave up 8 bases, with 7 bases separating them. CDR3 length: 12 residues. Here the CDR3 DNA reads TGTGCCAGCAGCTTCCCCGGGGGGGAGCTGTTTTTT. This translates into CASSFPGGELFF.

The rearrangement links TRBV5-4 to TRBJ2-1; no clear D. CDR3 length: 15 amino acids. CDR1 and CDR2 (germline): SGHNT, YYREEE (reference sequence). V gave up 4 bases and J gave up 0 bases, with 11 bases separating them. The chain's CDR3 is CASSPTLDSYNEQFF. In nucleotides, the CDR3 is TGTGCCAGCAGCCCAACTCTGGACTCCTACAATGAGCAGTTCTTC. Together with reference TRBV5-4 and TRBJ2-1, the CDR3 gives the full variable domain: ETGVTQSPTHLIKTRGQQVTLRCSSQSGHNTVSWYQQALGQGPQFIFQYYREEENGRGNFPPRFSGLQFPNYSSELNVNALELDDSALYLCASSPTLDSYNEQFFGPGTRLTVL.

Of note for this clone: Other DNA sequences from this sample encode an identical CDR3 as well. The V gene is TRBV5-4, the J gene TRBJ2-7; 8 bases match TRBD2. In germline, CDR1 is SGHNT, CDR2 YYREEE (reference sequence). CDR3 length: 14 amino acids. J was trimmed by 0 bases and V by 2 bases; bases with no gene match: 1. CDR3 nucleotide sequence: TGTGCCAGCAGCTTTGGACTAGCCTCCTACGAGCAGTACTTC. Encoded protein: CASSFGLASYEQYF.

The chain is built from TRBV5-4 and TRBJ1-1; 9 bases are shared with TRBD1. Germline trimming cut 4 bases from V and 1 base from J; bases unmatched to any gene: 8. Germline loops: CDR1 SGHNT, CDR2 YYREEE (reference sequence). The CDR3 totals 16 residues. CDR3 in DNA: TGTGCCAGCAGCAGGGGGACAGGGAAGAAGAACACTGAAGCTTTCTTT. Translation: CASSRGTGKKNTEAFF.

The chain joins TRBV2 to TRBJ2-1; 12 nucleotides line up with TRBD1. This CDR3 region has 14 residues. V shed 7 bases, J shed 9 bases, and the junction held 7 bases outside the gene matches. Germline CDR1 reads SNHLY; CDR2 reads FYNNEI. In nucleotides, the CDR3 is TGTGCCAGCACGCGGGACAGGGGGCAGGGTGAGCAGTTCTTC. Its translation: CASTRDRGQGEQFF.

A single count supports this clone. This sequence joins TRBV4-3 and TRBJ2-7; unclear D gene. This CDR3 is 14 amino acids long. Germline CDR1 and CDR2: LGHNA and YSLEER. V lost 1 base to trimming and J lost 7 bases, with 14 bases between them. Here the CDR3 DNA reads TGCGCCAGCAGCCAAGCCCGCGGCAGTGGGGAGCAGTACTTC. The encoded protein is CASSQARGSGEQYF.

This sequence joins TRBV27 and TRBJ1-4; 9 bases are a match to TRBD1. CDR1 and CDR2 (germline): MNHEY, SMNVEV (reference sequence). V shed 6 bases and J 8 bases; nucleotides not matched to a gene: 10. The CDR3 contains 15 residues. The CDR3, as DNA: TGTGCCAGCAGAGAACATAGGGACAGGGACGAAAAACTGTTTTTT. Residues: CASREHRDRDEKLFF.

This clone has only a few counts. This chain uses TRBV25-1 with TRBJ1-2, with 8 bases that match TRBD1. The CDR3 covers 16 residues. Germline V gene sequence: CDR1 MGHDK, CDR2 SYGVNS. The J segment lost 4 bases and the V segment lost 5 bases, leaving 12 bases of the junction unmatched. The CDR3 nucleotides read TGTGCCAGCAGTTTCTCCCCCGGCAGGGGGCTCTATGGCTACACCTTC. It translates to CASSFSPGRGLYGYTF.